What follows are 30 T cell receptor beta chains derived from one specimen sequenced in a study of blood T cell repertoires in COVID-19. The protocol was immunoSEQ multiplex PCR, while the TCRdb copy is restricted to in-frame clones and leaves out a portion. The data hold 170,000 or so clones, with more than 80% observed a single time. The specimen was PBMCs or T cells enriched from blood (not recorded which). The receptors were gathered from a man aged 35 to 55 who had recovered from COVID-19.

The count of this clone is one. The V gene is TRBV5-1, the J gene TRBJ1-4; D might be TRBD1 (6 bases). V shed 4 bases and J shed 4 bases, with 14 bases lying between them. Germline V lookup: CDR1 SGHRS, CDR2 YFSETQ. The CDR3 totals 15 residues. Here the CDR3 reads CASSPRGQLNEKLFF. Here the CDR3 DNA reads TGCGCCAGCAGCCCCCGCGGACAGCTTAATGAAAAACTGTTTTTT.

This clone was observed once. CDR3 sequence reads: CASSQDPRTGTYEQYF. The CDR3 region has the DNA TGTGCCAGCAGCCAAGACCCCCGGACAGGGACCTACGAGCAGTACTTC. V and J are TRBV3-1 (or the pseudogene TRBV3-2) and TRBJ2-7; TRBD1 matches 8 bases. The CDR3 runs to 16 residues. The V gene end was trimmed by 0 bases and the J gene end by 2 bases; junction bases not matched to a gene: 6. Germline CDR1 is LGHDT and CDR2 is YNNKEL (reference sequence).

This clone was detected once. The chain has TRBV4-1 and TRBJ2-2; 9 bases fit TRBD1. Trimming cost V 4 bases and J 5 bases; bases outside gene matches: 5. This CDR3 is 15 amino acids long. Germline V lookup: CDR1 MGHRA, CDR2 YSYEKL. The CDR3 DNA is TGCGCCAGCAGCCTACAGGGGGCGCGGACCGGGGAGCTGTTTTTT. The encoded protein is CASSLQGARTGELFF.

The chain uses TRBV5-4 and TRBJ2-5; 8 bases match TRBD2. V trimming: 0 bases; J trimming: 5 bases; junction bases outside the gene matches: 9. Germline V gene lookup returns CDR1 SGHNT and CDR2 YYREEE (reference sequence). The CDR3 extends over 16 amino acids. Written as DNA, the CDR3 is TGTGCCAGCAGCTTGGTGGTGGCGGGGGGAGCGGAGACCCAGTACTTC. Its translation is CASSLVVAGGAETQYF.

The chain recombines TRBV2 with TRBJ2-4, with D possibly being TRBD2 (5 bases). Trimming cost V 4 bases and J 3 bases, with 13 bases left between them. The CDR3 covers 15 residues. The germline gives CDR1 SNHLY, CDR2 FYNNEI. The CDR3 DNA follows: TGTGCCAGCAGTGGCGCGGGTAACGACAAAAACATTCAGTACTTC. Its translation: CASSGAGNDKNIQYF.

Points on this clone: Additional DNA sequences in this sample encode the identical CDR3. This rearrangement joins TRBV4-1 to TRBJ2-7; 8 bases fit TRBD1. With 4 bases clipped from V and 3 bases from J, the junction kept 2 bases outside the gene matches. Looked up from germline, CDR1 is MGHRA and CDR2 is YSYEKL. The CDR3 contains 13 residues. The CDR3 sequence: CASSRDRGYEQYF. The CDR3 DNA reads TGCGCCAGCAGCCGAGACAGGGGCTACGAGCAGTACTTC.

The chain couples TRBV19 to TRBJ2-7; TRBD1 aligns across 7 bases. Germline V gene data show CDR1 as LNHDA and CDR2 as SQIVND (reference sequence). Trimming took 8 bases from V and 3 from J; bases not matched to a gene: 13. This CDR3 spans 15 amino acids. The CDR3 loop reads CASRFTTGQLYEQYF. DNA for the CDR3: TGTGCCAGTCGCTTCACGACGGGACAGCTCTACGAGCAGTACTTC. Drawing the rest from reference TRBV19 and TRBJ2-7, the complete variable domain is DGGITQSPKYLFRKEGQNVTLSCEQNLNHDAMYWYRQDPGQGLRLIYYSQIVNDFQKGDIAEGYSVSREKKESFPLTVTSAQKNPTAFYLCASRFTTGQLYEQYFGPGTRLTVT.

There are a few counts of this clone. The chain employs TRBV15 and TRBJ1-1; TRBD1 aligns across 7 bases. Germline V gene sequence: CDR1 LNHNV, CDR2 YYDKDF (reference sequence). The CDR3 consists of 14 residues. V was clipped by 6 bases and J by 0 bases; unmatched bases: 4. CDR3 nucleotides: TGTGCCACCAGAAACAGGGGAGTGAACACTGAAGCTTTCTTT. Its translation is CATRNRGVNTEAFF.

For this clone: This sample includes further DNA sequences coding for the same CDR3. The chain combines TRBV30 with TRBJ1-5; 10 nucleotides agree with TRBD1. This CDR3 has 14 amino acids. The germline V gene has CDR1 GTSNPN and CDR2 SVGIG (reference sequence). V was pared by 5 bases and J by 5 bases, with 6 bases of the junction left unmatched. CDR3 nucleotides: TGTGCCTGGCGGACAGGGGGTCTCGATCAGCCCCAGCATTTT. Its translation is CAWRTGGLDQPQHF.

This clone showed up just once. The rearrangement joins TRBV7-3 to TRBJ1-2; D might be TRBD1 (5 bases). CDR1 is SGHTA and CDR2 is FQGTGA in the germline V gene. CDR3 length: 14 residues. V was cut by 0 bases and J by 2 bases, with 7 bases left in between. The CDR3 reads CASSLTSGNYGYTF. The DNA of the CDR3 is TGTGCCAGCAGCTTAACGTCAGGGAACTATGGCTACACCTTC. Filled out from reference TRBV7-3 and TRBJ1-2, the complete variable domain reads GAGVSQTPSNKVTEKGKYVELRCDPISGHTALYWYRQSLGQGPEFLIYFQGTGAADDSGLPNDRFFAVRPEGSVSTLKIQRTERGDSAVYLCASSLTSGNYGYTFGSGTRLTVV.

This clone was found once. This chain connects TRBV9 to TRBJ1-3; TRBD1 aligns across 8 bases. The V segment lost 3 bases and the J segment 4 bases; nucleotides outside the gene matches: 3. The CDR3 has 14 residues. Per the germline V gene, CDR1 is SGDLS and CDR2 is YYNGEE. The CDR3 coding sequence is TGTGCCAGCAGCGAGACAGGGGCAGGAAACACCATATATTTT. Amino acids: CASSETGAGNTIYF. Filled out from reference TRBV9 and TRBJ1-3, the complete variable domain reads DSGVTQTPKHLITATGQRVTLRCSPRSGDLSVYWYQQSLDQGLQFLIQYYNGEERAKGNILERFSAQQFPDLHSELNLSSLELGDSALYFCASSETGAGNTIYFGEGSWLTVV.

This chain links TRBV28 with TRBJ1-5; D remains unclear. The CDR3 covers 13 residues. The V gene's germline CDR1 is MDHEN and CDR2 SYDVKM. The ends were cut back, 3 bases at V and 2 bases at J, with 5 bases in the middle. CDR3 sequence reads: CASSFPGNQPQHF. CDR3 DNA sequence: TGTGCCAGCAGTTTTCCGGGCAATCAGCCCCAGCATTTT.

This sequence joins TRBV9 and TRBJ2-7; 9 positions match TRBD2. CDR3 length: 14 residues. Per the germline V gene, CDR1 is SGDLS and CDR2 is YYNGEE. The junction had 3 bases not matched to a gene; V was cut back by 3 bases and J by 2 bases. The CDR3 DNA reads as TGTGCCAGCAGCGCTCTAGCGGGGCCCTACGAGCAGTACTTC. Protein: CASSALAGPYEQYF.

This chain joins TRBV12-3 or TRBV12-4 and TRBJ1-5; D gene uncertain. Trimming removed 3 bases from V and 5 bases from J, with 5 bases in between. The CDR3 runs 12 residues. The CDR3 spells CASSLSYQPQHF. DNA for the CDR3: TGTGCCAGCAGTTTGTCATATCAGCCCCAGCATTTT.

V usage is TRBV7-9 and J usage is TRBJ2-2; the match to TRBD1 covers 7 bases. V gave up 6 bases and J gave up 6 bases; unmatched junction bases: 10. This CDR3 has 15 amino acids. CDR1 and CDR2 from the germline V gene are SEHNR and FQNEAQ (reference sequence). As DNA, the CDR3 is TGTGCCAGCAGTTTGACAGGGAATCCACCCGGGGAGCTGTTTTTT. Its protein is CASSLTGNPPGELFF.

This clone was seen a single time. The chain combines TRBV27 with TRBJ1-2; 7 bases line up with TRBD1. Germline CDR1 and CDR2: MNHEY and SMNVEV (reference sequence). The CDR3 contains 15 residues. Germline trimming cut 5 bases from V and 4 bases from J; bases unmatched to any gene: 10. For the CDR3, the DNA is TGTGCCAGCAGTCAAAGGACAGGCTCGATCTATGGCTACACCTTC. Its translation: CASSQRTGSIYGYTF.

This clone was counted only a few times. This chain joins TRBV11-2 and TRBJ1-2, with a tentative D call TRBD1 (6 bases). This CDR3 contains 13 residues. Germline loops: CDR1 SGHAT, CDR2 FQNNGV. The ends were cut back, 5 bases at V and 4 bases at J, with 11 bases in the middle. DNA of the CDR3: TGTGCCAGCAGCCCTGGACAGCTCTATGGCTACACCTTC. Encoded protein: CASSPGQLYGYTF.

This chain's CDR3 is CASGLPRHVTGDGNTIYF. CDR3 nucleotide sequence: TGTGCTAGTGGTCTACCCCGCCACGTGACAGGGGATGGAAACACCATATATTTT. The chain uses TRBV12-5 and TRBJ1-3; 8 bases line up with TRBD1. This CDR3 is 18 amino acids long. Germline trimming cut 5 bases from V and 3 bases from J; bases unmatched to any gene: 15. Germline CDR1 and CDR2: LGHNT and FRNRAP.

This chain joins TRBV11-2 and TRBJ1-3, with a possible D match to TRBD1 (6 bases). The CDR3 is 15 amino acids. Between the trimmed V and J ends, which lost 2 bases and 3 bases, there was a span of 11 bases. Germline V gene lookup returns CDR1 SGHAT and CDR2 FQNNGV. Here the CDR3 DNA reads TGTGCCAGCAGCTTATACAGGGCGGGTGGAAACACCATATATTTT. Its protein is CASSLYRAGGNTIYF.

The rearrangement links TRBV6-4 to TRBJ2-3; D possibly corresponds to TRBD1 (6 bases). V gave up 6 bases and J gave up 2 bases, with 12 bases separating them. Germline lookup yields CDR1 MRHNA and CDR2 SNTAGT. The CDR3 totals 14 residues. The CDR3 loop is CASSSDRLTDTQYF. The CDR3 region has the DNA TGTGCCAGCAGCTCGGACAGACTCACAGATACGCAGTATTTT.

This clone was seen only a few times. This sequence joins TRBV2 and TRBJ1-5; no definite D call. Deletions cut 6 bases from V and 1 base from J, with 13 bases between. The CDR3 runs 15 residues. From germline, CDR1 is SNHLY and CDR2 FYNNEI. The CDR3 sequence is CASRGGRLSNQPQHF. In DNA form, the CDR3 reads TGTGCCAGCAGGGGTGGACGACTAAGCAATCAGCCCCAGCATTTT.

The V call is TRBV7-9, the J call TRBJ1-2; 7 bases are a match to TRBD1. Germline values: CDR1 SEHNR, CDR2 FQNEAQ (reference sequence). V trimming: 5 bases; J trimming: 8 bases; junction bases outside the gene matches: 11. The CDR3 totals 14 residues. CDR3 sequence (DNA): TGTGCCAGCAGCCTGCAAGACAGGGTAGGGGGCTACACCTTC. Protein product: CASSLQDRVGGYTF.

The chain carries TRBV19 and TRBJ2-1, with 9 bases fitting TRBD2. The CDR3 loop spans 15 amino acids. CDR1 is LNHDA and CDR2 is SQIVND in the germline V gene (reference sequence). The V segment lost 5 bases and the J segment 5 bases; nucleotides outside the gene matches: 7. In DNA, the CDR3 is TGTGCCAGTAGTTCCTTAGCGGGGGTCCACAATGAGCAGTTCTTC. Translating gives CASSSLAGVHNEQFF. Based on the CDR3 plus reference TRBV19 and TRBJ2-1, the full variable domain is DGGITQSPKYLFRKEGQNVTLSCEQNLNHDAMYWYRQDPGQGLRLIYYSQIVNDFQKGDIAEGYSVSREKKESFPLTVTSAQKNPTAFYLCASSSLAGVHNEQFFGPGTRLTVL.

This rearrangement joins TRBV30 to TRBJ2-7, with D possibly matching TRBD2 (6 bases). The CDR3 extends over 13 amino acids. Trimming removed 0 bases at V and 0 bases at J, with 6 bases between. Germline values: CDR1 GTSNPN, CDR2 SVGIG (reference sequence). The CDR3 sequence is CAWSVRDSYEQYF. CDR3 in DNA: TGTGCCTGGAGTGTGCGGGACTCCTACGAGCAGTACTTC.

The V gene is TRBV7-6, the J gene TRBJ2-7; the D gene is possibly TRBD2 (5 bases). The CDR3 has 14 amino acids. Germline V gene data show CDR1 as SGHVS and CDR2 as FNYEAQ. V lost 5 bases and J 2 bases, leaving 13 bases between the germline ends. CDR3 DNA sequence: TGTGCCAGCAGCGTAGGTACCGGGGCCTACGAGCAGTACTTC. Its translation is CASSVGTGAYEQYF.

This clone was detected ten times or more. The chain is built from TRBV6-5 and TRBJ2-3; D is unresolved. Germline CDR1 and CDR2: MNHEY and SVGAGI. The V and J ends lost 9 bases and 4 bases respectively, with 8 bases between them. The CDR3 has 11 amino acids. The DNA for the CDR3 is TGTGCCAGTAGGAGTGCAGATACGCAGTATTTT. It translates to CASRSADTQYF.

This clone was seen a single time. CDR3 loop: CASSLSRYSSNQPQHF. DNA for the CDR3: TGTGCCAGCAGCTTAAGCAGATATTCTAGCAATCAGCCCCAGCATTTT. The genes are TRBV7-3 and TRBJ1-5; D remains unclear. Germline V gene sequence: CDR1 SGHTA, CDR2 FQGTGA. There are 16 residues in the CDR3. V gave up 1 base and J gave up 0 bases, with 10 bases separating them. The entire variable domain, with the rest obtained from reference TRBV7-3 and TRBJ1-5, is as follows: GAGVSQTPSNKVTEKGKYVELRCDPISGHTALYWYRQSLGQGPEFLIYFQGTGAADDSGLPNDRFFAVRPEGSVSTLKIQRTERGDSAVYLCASSLSRYSSNQPQHFGDGTRLSIL.

V gene TRBV5-1 combines with J gene TRBJ1-2; tentatively, D is TRBD1 (5 bases). Between the trimmed V and J ends, which lost 2 bases and 3 bases, there was a span of 11 bases. CDR1 and CDR2 from the germline V gene are SGHRS and YFSETQ. CDR3 length equals 14 residues. CDR3 DNA: TGCGCCAGCAGCTTCGGGACTCTCGACTATGGCTACACCTTC. Protein sequence: CASSFGTLDYGYTF.

The V and J genes are TRBV11-2 and TRBJ1-1, with 7 positions matching TRBD1. The CDR3 is 18 residues long. The junction had 19 bases not matched to a gene; V was cut back by 3 bases and J by 6 bases. In germline, CDR1 is SGHAT, CDR2 FQNNGV. DNA of the CDR3: TGTGCCAGCAGCTTCCCTAAGGACAGGCCGATGCGGGGGGCTGAAGCTTTCTTT. It codes for CASSFPKDRPMRGAEAFF.

This clone has more than one count but fewer than ten. V usage is TRBV21-1 and J usage is TRBJ1-5; whether TRBD1, the table's D call, matches the DNA was not checked. TRBV21-1 is annotated as a pseudogene. This CDR3 is built from 13 residues. CDR3 protein: CASSKAYVQPVNF. CDR3 nucleotides: TGTGCCAGCAGCAAAGCGTATGTACAGCCCGTGAATTTT.